The sequence of this T cell receptor (beta chain) was determined in a study of T cell changes during pregnancy in multiple sclerosis. The ends were cut back, 3 bases at V and 3 bases at J, with 15 bases in the middle. Germline loops: CDR1 SGDLS, CDR2 YYNGEE. This CDR3 is 15 amino acids long. Sequenced by immunoSEQ multiplex PCR; TCRdb stores in-frame clones only, minus some. The sample has 95,000 to 150,000 clones, about 94% seen once; the top ten hold under 7%. The sequence derives from a female donor with multiple sclerosis, enrolled in a pregnancy study. The input for sequencing was peripheral blood, taken before pregnancy. This chain connects TRBV9 to TRBJ1-2; D is perhaps TRBD1 (5 bases). The CDR3 DNA is TGTGCCAGCAGCGAAAGCGGGACGGTCCACTATGGCTACACCTTC. Its translation is CASSESGTVHYGYTF.